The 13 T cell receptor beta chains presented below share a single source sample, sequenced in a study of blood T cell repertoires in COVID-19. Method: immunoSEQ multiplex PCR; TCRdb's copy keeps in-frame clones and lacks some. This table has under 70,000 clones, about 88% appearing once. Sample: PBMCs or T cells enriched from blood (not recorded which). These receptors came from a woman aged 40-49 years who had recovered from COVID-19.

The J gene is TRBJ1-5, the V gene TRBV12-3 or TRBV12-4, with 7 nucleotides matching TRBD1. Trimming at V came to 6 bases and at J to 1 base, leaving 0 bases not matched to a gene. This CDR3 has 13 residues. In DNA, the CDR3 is TGTGCCAGCAGGACAGGGAGCAATCAGCCCCAGCATTTT. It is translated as CASRTGSNQPQHF.

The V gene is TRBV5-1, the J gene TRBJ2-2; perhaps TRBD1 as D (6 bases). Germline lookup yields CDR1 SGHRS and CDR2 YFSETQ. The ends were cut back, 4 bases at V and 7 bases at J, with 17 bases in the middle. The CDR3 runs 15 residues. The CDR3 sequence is CASSTPQGTSGELFF. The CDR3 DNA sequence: TGCGCCAGCAGCACCCCACAGGGTACGAGCGGGGAGCTGTTTTTT.

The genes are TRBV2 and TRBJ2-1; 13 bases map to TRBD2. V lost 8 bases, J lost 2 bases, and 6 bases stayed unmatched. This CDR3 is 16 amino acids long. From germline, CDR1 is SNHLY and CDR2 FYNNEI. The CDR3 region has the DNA TGTGCCAGCTCACTAGCGGGGGGGCAGGCCTACAATGAGCAGTTCTTC. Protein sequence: CASSLAGGQAYNEQFF.

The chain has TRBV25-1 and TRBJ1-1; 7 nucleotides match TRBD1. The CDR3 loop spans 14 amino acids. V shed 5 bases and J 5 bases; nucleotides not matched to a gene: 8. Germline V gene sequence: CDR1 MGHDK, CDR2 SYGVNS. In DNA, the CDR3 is TGTGCCAGCAGTCGAGGGGGCGCGGAGACTGAAGCTTTCTTT. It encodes CASSRGGAETEAFF. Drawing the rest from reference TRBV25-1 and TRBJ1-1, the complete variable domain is EADIYQTPRYLVIGTGKKITLECSQTMGHDKMYWYQQDPGMELHLIHYSYGVNSTEKGDLSSESTVSRIRTEHFPLTLESARPSHTSQYLCASSRGGAETEAFFGQGTRLTVV.

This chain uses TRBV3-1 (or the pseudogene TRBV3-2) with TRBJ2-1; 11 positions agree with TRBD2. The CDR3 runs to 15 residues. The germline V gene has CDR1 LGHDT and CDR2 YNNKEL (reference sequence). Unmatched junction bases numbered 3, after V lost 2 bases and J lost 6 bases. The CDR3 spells CASSQRGTSGNEQFF. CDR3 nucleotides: TGTGCCAGCAGCCAACGAGGGACTAGCGGCAATGAGCAGTTCTTC.

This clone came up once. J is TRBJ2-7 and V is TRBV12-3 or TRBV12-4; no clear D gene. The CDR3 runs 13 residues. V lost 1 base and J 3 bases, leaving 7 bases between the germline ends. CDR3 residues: CASSLGPNYEQYF. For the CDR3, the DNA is TGTGCCAGCAGTTTAGGGCCAAACTACGAGCAGTACTTC.

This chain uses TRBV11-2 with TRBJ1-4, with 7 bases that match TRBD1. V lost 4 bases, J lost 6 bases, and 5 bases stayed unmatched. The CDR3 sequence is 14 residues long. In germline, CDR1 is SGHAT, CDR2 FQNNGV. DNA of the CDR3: TGTGCCAGCAGCTCACAGGGGTTTGATGAAAAACTGTTTTTT. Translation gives CASSSQGFDEKLFF.

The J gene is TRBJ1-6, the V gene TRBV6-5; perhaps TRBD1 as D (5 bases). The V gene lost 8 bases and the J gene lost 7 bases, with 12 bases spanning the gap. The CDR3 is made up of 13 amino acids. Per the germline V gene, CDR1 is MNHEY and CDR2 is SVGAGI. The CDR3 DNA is TGTGCCAGCCGGCGGGGGGAGAATTCACCCCTCCACTTT. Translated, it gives CASRRGENSPLHF.

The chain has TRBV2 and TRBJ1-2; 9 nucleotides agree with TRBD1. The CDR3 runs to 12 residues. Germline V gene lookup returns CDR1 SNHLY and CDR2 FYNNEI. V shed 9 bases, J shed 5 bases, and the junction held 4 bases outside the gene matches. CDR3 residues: CASRTGVYGYTF. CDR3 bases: TGTGCCAGTAGGACAGGGGTTTATGGCTACACCTTC.

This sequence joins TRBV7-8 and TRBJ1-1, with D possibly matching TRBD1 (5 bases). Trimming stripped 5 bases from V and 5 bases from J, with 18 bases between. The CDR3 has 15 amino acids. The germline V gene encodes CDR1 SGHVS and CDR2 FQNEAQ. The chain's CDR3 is CASSPSHWEGTEAFF. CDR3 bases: TGTGCCAGCAGCCCCTCACATTGGGAGGGGACTGAAGCTTTCTTT.

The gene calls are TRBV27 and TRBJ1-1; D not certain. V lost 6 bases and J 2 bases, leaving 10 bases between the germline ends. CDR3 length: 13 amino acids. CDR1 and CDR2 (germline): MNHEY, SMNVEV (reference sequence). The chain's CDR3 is CASRTAANTEAFF. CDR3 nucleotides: TGTGCCAGCAGAACGGCGGCCAACACTGAAGCTTTCTTT.

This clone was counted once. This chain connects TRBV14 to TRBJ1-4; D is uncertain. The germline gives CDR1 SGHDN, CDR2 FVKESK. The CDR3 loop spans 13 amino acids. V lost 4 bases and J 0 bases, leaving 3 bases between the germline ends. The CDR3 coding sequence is TGTGCCAGCAGCCGTACAACTAATGAAAAACTGTTTTTT. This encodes CASSRTTNEKLFF.

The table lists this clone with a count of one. The CDR3, as DNA: TGTGCCAGCAGCCAAGGACAACACCCGAACTATGGCTACACCTTC. The encoded protein is CASSQGQHPNYGYTF. The chain uses TRBV3-1 (or the pseudogene TRBV3-2) and TRBJ1-2; D gene unclear. The CDR3 contains 15 residues. The V end was cut by 1 base, the J end by 2 bases, with 11 bases between. In germline, CDR1 is LGHDT, CDR2 YNNKEL (reference sequence).